This section outlines one T cell receptor beta chain sequence together with its context. This clonotype has at least ten counts. No antigen is known for it. No base quality information exists; no much larger clone differs at one position. The run used an Illumina HiSeq 2500. Quantitative 5'-RACE with molecular barcodes was used to prepare TCR beta libraries. The original pipeline was this. A new computational method based on a probabilistic model of VDJ rearrangement was used to identify disease-linked TCR variants. The raw public reads went through TCRdb reprocessing: fastp at Q25, MiXCR clone calling, in-frame beta chains kept. Entries are consolidated by CDR3 protein sequence, retaining the most common genes and DNA. For this entry, the V and J calls and clone size follow TCRdb and not the study's own pipeline. The sample contains about 340,000 distinct CDR3 sequences, roughly 15% of them found a single time. About 1% of the sample is taken by the ten largest.

This specimen comes from a study of CD8 T cells in ankylosing spondylitis (dated by TCRdb to 2016 to 2017). About the investigation overall: To find TCR variants linked to disease, the study profiled T cell receptor beta repertoires in ankylosing spondylitis patients and healthy donors. In total, the full study cohort was made up of roughly 110 healthy donors and some 26 ankylosing spondylitis patients. Samples of peripheral blood were taken, and for ankylosing spondylitis patients, synovial fluid was collected as well.

Here is what the overall study found, with its caveats: A CD8+ phenotype was shown by the disease-linked clones, which were found at relatively low frequencies in peripheral blood. Some of the motif variants had been reported before in the synovial fluid and blood of reactive arthritis patients, a finding that suggests common disease-initiation mechanisms. Blood from ankylosing spondylitis patients appeared to be characterized by a TCR beta motif composed of eight highly homologous amino acid variants. According to the report, matched synovial fluid samples from ankylosing spondylitis patients were significantly enriched for the disease-linked clones.

For CDR1 and CDR2, the germline V gene lists KGHSH and LQKENI. The CDR3 spans 13 residues, from the cysteine through the phenylalanine. The CDR3 DNA has 39 bases and is translated from base 1. V drops 8 bases and J drops 1 base, leaving 11 bases in between. Source material: blood, either unsorted or a sorted T cell fraction (not recorded which). The chain couples TRBV18 to TRBJ1-2; the best D guess is TRBD1, with 5 bases matching. The sequence was obtained from a male donor with ankylosing spondylitis or in good health (not recorded which). The sequenced DNA is TGTGCCAGCAGCCCCGACAGTAACTATGGCTACACCTTC. It specifies CASSPDSNYGYTF.